The T cell receptor (beta chain) under discussion was sequenced for a study of metastatic and nonmetastatic thyroid tumors. CDR3 length: 13 residues. Germline assignment: CDR1 SGHTA and CDR2 FQGTGA. Trimming stripped 3 bases from V and 0 bases from J, with 6 bases between. TCRdb re-clonotyped the PCR reads via MiXCR. Here the sample spans more than 20,000 clones, less than 40% being singletons. Ahead of thyroid surgery, no patient had received treatment of any kind. The chain combines TRBV7-3 with TRBJ2-7; no clear D gene. What was sequenced was blood. The sequence derives from a male donor with papillary thyroid cancer or a benign thyroid nodule (not recorded which). Some clones in this sample may be carry-over from other donors' samples. CDR3 DNA sequence: TGTGCCAGCAGCTTTGACCACTCCTACGAGCAGTACTTC. Its translation: CASSFDHSYEQYF.